This TCR beta chain was observed in a study of cytomegalovirus exposure and HLA in healthy donors. With 3 bases removed from V and 8 bases from J, the gap between germline ends came to 16 bases. The germline gives CDR1 KGHSH, CDR2 LQKENI. The CDR3 spans 14 residues. PCR primers comprised 60 Vbeta and 13 Jbeta primers. Sequenced by immunoSEQ multiplex PCR; TCRdb stores in-frame clones only, minus some. The top ten clones hold more than 1.5% of a sample with more than 150,000 clones, roughly four fifths of them seen once. All donors participated as healthy donors of bone marrow. The chain couples TRBV18 to TRBJ1-2; D perhaps matches TRBD1 (5 bases). The specimen was PBMCs. This TCR came from a man in his fifties or sixties in good health and CMV-seronegative. The CDR3 is CASSPGGERGGYTF. CDR3 nucleotides: TGTGCCAGCTCACCTGGAGGGGAGAGGGGAGGCTACACCTTC.